This TCR beta chain was obtained from a study of shared clonotypes between healthy human individuals. Healthy HIV-negative adults without recent acute infections or vaccinations served as donors. The V gene end was trimmed by 0 bases and the J gene end by 6 bases; junction bases not matched to a gene: 10. The CDR3 is 17 amino acids. The germline V gene encodes CDR1 SGHDT and CDR2 YYEEEE. Every subset's genomic DNA went evenly onto several immunoSEQ plates. Repertoires were generated with immunoSEQ multiplex PCR, while TCRdb's copy carries only in-frame clones and drops some. The data show hundreds of thousands of clones, roughly 72% seen once.

Source material: PBMCs. The TCR comes from a woman in her forties in good health. Some clones in this sample may be carry-over from other donors' samples. The V and J genes are TRBV5-6 and TRBJ2-1; 9 bases are shared with TRBD1. CDR3 in amino acids: CASSLGPWTGAVNEQFF. The CDR3 coding sequence is TGTGCCAGCAGCTTGGGTCCCTGGACAGGGGCGGTCAATGAGCAGTTCTTC.